The rows below give T cell receptor beta chains drawn from one sample of a study of CD8+ T cells in alopecia areata. TCRdb's table, derived via immunoSEQ multiplex PCR, lists solely in-frame clones and lacks some. The sample holds approximately 180,000 clones, 60% seen once. The sequences come from CD4+ T cells sorted from blood, collected at week 24, from a patient treated with tofacitinib. These receptors were taken from a human donor with alopecia areata. Each CDR3 is given with its conserved first and last residue. D genes are given only for firm matches. Rows may omit the clone size; those that give it use once, few, many or a size class.

TRBV15	.	TRBJ1-4	14	once	CATSRGLGGEKLFF	TGTGCCACCAGCAGAGGTCTGGGAGGCGAAAAACTGTTTTTT
TRBV10-3	.	TRBJ2-5	13	.	CAISAYKQETQYF	TGTGCCATCAGCGCTTATAAACAAGAGACCCAGTACTTC
TRBV30	.	TRBJ1-1	13	once	CAWRMTANTEAFF	TGTGCCTGGAGGATGACAGCGAACACTGAAGCTTTCTTT
TRBV29-1	.	TRBJ1-2	13	.	CSVGAGGNYGYTF	TGCAGCGTTGGGGCTGGGGGAAACTATGGCTACACCTTC
TRBV15	.	TRBJ2-3	13	.	CATSRDTRDTQYF	TGTGCCACCAGCAGAGATACCAGAGATACGCAGTATTTT
TRBV9	TRBD2	TRBJ2-3	15	.	CASSATSGVTDTQYF	TGTGCCAGCAGCGCCACTAGCGGGGTCACAGATACGCAGTATTTT
TRBV29-1	.	TRBJ1-2	14	.	CSVQALTLGYGYTF	TGCAGCGTTCAGGCGCTCACCCTGGGCTATGGCTACACCTTC
TRBV20-1	.	TRBJ1-2	11	once	CSATLDYGYTF	TGCAGTGCTACCTTAGACTATGGCTACACCTTC
TRBV7-2	TRBD2	TRBJ2-1	20	few	CASSLAGLAGGRSSYNEQFF	TGTGCCAGCAGCTTAGCGGGACTAGCGGGGGGGAGGAGCTCCTACAATGAGCAGTTCTTC
TRBV30	.	TRBJ2-1	12	.	CAWMAIRDEQFF	TGTGCCTGGATGGCTATCCGGGATGAGCAGTTCTTC
TRBV29-1	.	TRBJ2-1	14	.	CSVSVTRLYNEQFF	TGCAGCGTCTCGGTTACACGCCTATACAATGAGCAGTTCTTC
TRBV5-6	TRBD1	TRBJ2-7	13	.	CASKRQGSYEQYF	TGTGCCAGCAAGCGACAGGGGAGCTACGAGCAGTACTTC
TRBV7-8	.	TRBJ2-3	15	once	CASSLGQASTDTQYF	TGTGCCAGCAGCTTAGGACAGGCTAGCACAGATACGCAGTATTTT
TRBV25-1	.	TRBJ2-7	12	.	CASSEPVGEQYF	TGTGCCAGCAGTGAACCCGTGGGCGAGCAGTACTTC
TRBV6-5	TRBD1	TRBJ1-1	13	.	CASRRQGLTEAFF	TGTGCCAGCCGAAGACAGGGGTTAACTGAAGCTTTCTTT
TRBV2	.	TRBJ2-3	15	few	CASSILGGLADTQYF	TGTGCCAGCAGCATTCTGGGGGGCCTGGCAGATACGCAGTATTTT
TRBV29-1	.	TRBJ2-1	13	.	CSVVLPRGIEQFF	TGCAGCGTTGTACTGCCAAGGGGCATTGAGCAGTTCTTC
TRBV15	.	TRBJ1-1	16	.	CATSRAPIGAGTEAFF	TGTGCCACCAGCAGAGCCCCGATAGGGGCAGGGACTGAAGCTTTCTTT
TRBV18	.	TRBJ1-2	15	.	CASSPTTETNYGYTF	TGTGCCAGCTCACCCACGACAGAGACTAACTATGGCTACACCTTC
TRBV30	TRBD1	TRBJ1-5	17	.	CAWSVSGTAYSNQPQHF	TGTGCCTGGAGTGTTAGCGGGACAGCATATAGCAATCAGCCCCAGCATTTT